A single sample is the source of the 2 T cell receptor beta chains below, sequenced in a study of a mutant IDH1 vaccine in newly diagnosed glioma. Their target antigens are unknown. The assay was immunoSEQ multiplex PCR, and TCRdb's table has in-frame clones only and misses some. The sample consists of about 65,000 clones, approximately 81% of them appearing once. Indicated time point: week 23, last vaccination. Each vaccine dose was 300 ug of mutant IDH1 20-mer peptide, with topical imiquimod. The material was PBMCs, obtained from a glioma patient whose treatment included an IDH1 peptide vaccine. The receptors shown here come from a man under 40 with glioma.

The CDR3 reads CASTPGTSGGRDTQYF. Here the CDR3 DNA reads TGTGCCAGCACCCCCGGGACTAGCGGGGGCAGAGATACGCAGTATTTT. The V gene is TRBV7-2, the J gene TRBJ2-3, with TRBD2 matching 14 bases. Looked up from germline, CDR1 is SGHTA and CDR2 is FQGNSA. The CDR3 runs to 16 residues. Trimming at V came to 7 bases and at J to 5 bases, leaving 8 bases not matched to a gene. The full variable domain, rest sourced from reference TRBV7-2 and TRBJ2-3, is GAGVSQSPSNKVTEKGKDVELRCDPISGHTALYWYRQSLGQGLEFLIYFQGNSAPDKSGLPSDRFSAERTGGSVSTLTIQRTQQEDSAVYLCASTPGTSGGRDTQYFGPGTRLTVL.

The chain is built from TRBV12-5 and TRBJ2-3; D may be TRBD1 (6 bases). Germline assignment: CDR1 LGHNT and CDR2 FRNRAP. Trimming removed 1 base from V and 1 base from J, with 12 bases in between. The CDR3 covers 16 residues. In nucleotides, the CDR3 is TGTGCTAGTGGTTTGGAAAAGGGGGAAGGCACAGATACGCAGTATTTT. Translating gives CASGLEKGEGTDTQYF.